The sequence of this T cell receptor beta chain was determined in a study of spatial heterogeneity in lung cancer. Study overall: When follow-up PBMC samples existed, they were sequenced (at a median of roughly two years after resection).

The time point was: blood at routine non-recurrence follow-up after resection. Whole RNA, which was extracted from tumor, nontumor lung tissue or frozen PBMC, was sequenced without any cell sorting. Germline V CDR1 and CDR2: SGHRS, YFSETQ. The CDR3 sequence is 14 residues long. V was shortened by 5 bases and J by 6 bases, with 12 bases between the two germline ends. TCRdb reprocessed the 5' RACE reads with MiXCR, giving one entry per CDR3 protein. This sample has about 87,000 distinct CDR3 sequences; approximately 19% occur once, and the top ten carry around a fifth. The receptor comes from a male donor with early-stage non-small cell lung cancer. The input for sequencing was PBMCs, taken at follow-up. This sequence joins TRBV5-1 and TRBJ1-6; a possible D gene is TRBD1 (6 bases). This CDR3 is CASRWTATNSPLHF. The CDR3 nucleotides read TGCGCCAGCAGATGGACAGCCACTAATTCACCCCTCCACTTT.